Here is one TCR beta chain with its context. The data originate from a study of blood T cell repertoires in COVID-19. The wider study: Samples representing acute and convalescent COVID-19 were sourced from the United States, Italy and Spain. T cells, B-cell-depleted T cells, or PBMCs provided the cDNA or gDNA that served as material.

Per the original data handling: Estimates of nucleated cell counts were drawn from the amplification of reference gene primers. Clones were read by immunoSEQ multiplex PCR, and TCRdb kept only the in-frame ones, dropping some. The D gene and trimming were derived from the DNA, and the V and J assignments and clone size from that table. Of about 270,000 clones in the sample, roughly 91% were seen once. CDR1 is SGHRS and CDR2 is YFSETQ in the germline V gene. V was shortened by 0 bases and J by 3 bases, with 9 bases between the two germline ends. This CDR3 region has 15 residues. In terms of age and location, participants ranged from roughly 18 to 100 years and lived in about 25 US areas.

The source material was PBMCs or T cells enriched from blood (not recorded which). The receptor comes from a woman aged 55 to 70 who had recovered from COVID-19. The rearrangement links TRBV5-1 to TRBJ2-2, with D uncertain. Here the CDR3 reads CASSLGVSDTGELFF. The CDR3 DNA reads TGCGCCAGCAGCTTGGGAGTATCCGACACCGGGGAGCTGTTTTTT.